The present entry profiles one T cell receptor (beta chain) with its context. What it binds is not known. TCRdb re-derived calls from the RT-PCR reads in MiXCR, one entry per CDR3 protein. Among 650,000 to 850,000 distinct CDR3 sequences, approximately 14% were seen once, and the ten largest hold around 6.5%. The record originates from a study of response to subunit inactivated influenza vaccine. Study-wide points: The authors suggested that every seasonal influenza vaccination recruits few new T cells.

Germline V CDR1 and CDR2: SGHTA, FQGNSA. The V gene lost 2 bases and the J gene lost 0 bases, with 10 bases spanning the gap. The CDR3 extends over 15 amino acids. The sequence was obtained from a man aged 50 to 59 who received an inactivated influenza vaccine. Sequences were derived from PBMCs from blood, sampled approximately 15 days before vaccination. This chain connects TRBV7-2 to TRBJ1-2; D is uncertain. The CDR3 DNA sequence: TGTGCCAGCAGCTTATTACGGGCCACTAACTATGGCTACACCTTC. It codes for CASSLLRATNYGYTF.